A single T cell receptor (beta chain) is shown here with its context. V lost 4 bases, J lost 2 bases, and 8 bases lay in between. This CDR3 is built from 13 residues. Germline lookup yields CDR1 SNHLY and CDR2 FYNNEI. The data originate from a study of type 1 regulatory T cells. Study details: An in vitro protocol generated T-allo10, a Tr1-enriched, alloantigen-specific CD4 T cell product.

TCRdb independently ran MiXCR on the reads; one entry per CDR3 protein. This table holds 80,000 to 100,000 distinct CDR3 sequences, roughly 31% found once. The sequence was collected from a human donor in good health. Sequencing was performed on CD4+ T cells, either the whole sample or a sorted fraction (not recorded which). The chain combines TRBV2 with TRBJ2-5; D may be TRBD1 (5 bases). The CDR3 spells CASSGTRQETQYF. Here the CDR3 DNA reads TGTGCCAGCAGTGGGACAAGGCAAGAGACCCAGTACTTC.